A selection of T cell receptor beta chains follows, all from one sample in a study of T cell clonotyping in hematopoietic cell transplantation. TCRdb's table, derived via immunoSEQ multiplex PCR, lists solely in-frame clones and lacks some. The data contain approximately 14,000 clones, more than 75% of them singletons. The source was PBMCs, collected 100 days after allogeneic stem cell transplant. These receptors were collected from a male patient aged 45-60 years who had an allogeneic stem cell transplant from an unrelated donor, so T cells may come from the graft donor. Some clones in this sample may be carry-over from other donors' samples. The CDR3 runs from the conserved cysteine through the conserved F or W. Fields, in order: V gene, clone size, J gene, D gene, CDR3 protein, CDR3 DNA. The D gene is left open where the match is weak. The listing skips clone size in some rows; elsewhere it reads once, few, many or a size class.

V: TRBV6-1
size: -
J: TRBJ1-1
D: -
CDR3: CASSELWASEAFF
DNA: TGTGCCAGCAGTGAATTGTGGGCCAGTGAAGCTTTCTTT

V: TRBV6-1
size: -
J: TRBJ2-2
D: -
CDR3: CASSERGRNTGELFF
DNA: TGTGCCAGCAGTGAACGGGGGAGGAACACCGGGGAGCTGTTTTTT

V: TRBV29-1
size: few
J: TRBJ2-3
D: -
CDR3: CSVTERGTQYF
DNA: TGCAGCGTCACGGAGAGGGGGACGCAGTATTTT

V: TRBV18
size: -
J: TRBJ1-3
D: -
CDR3: CASSVGVSSGNTIYF
DNA: TGTGCCAGCTCCGTTGGGGTTAGCTCTGGAAACACCATATATTTT

V: TRBV19
size: -
J: TRBJ1-2
D: -
CDR3: CASSHFGPLRNGYTF
DNA: TGTGCCAGTAGTCACTTTGGGCCTTTACGGAATGGCTACACCTTC

V: TRBV5-6
size: once
J: TRBJ2-7
D: TRBD2
CDR3: CASSFGLADPSYEQYF
DNA: TGTGCCAGCAGCTTTGGCCTAGCGGACCCCTCCTACGAGCAGTACTTC

V: TRBV29-1
size: -
J: TRBJ1-2
D: -
CDR3: CSAVGPYGYTF
DNA: TGCAGCGCCGTGGGGCCCTATGGCTACACCTTC

V: TRBV7-6
size: -
J: TRBJ2-3
D: -
CDR3: CASSTSQTTGDTQYF
DNA: TGTGCCAGCAGCACTAGCCAGACGACCGGAGATACGCAGTATTTT

V: TRBV6-1
size: -
J: TRBJ1-5
D: TRBD1
CDR3: CASSEGDRANQPQHF
DNA: TGTGCCAGCAGTGAAGGGGACAGGGCGAATCAGCCCCAGCATTTT

V: TRBV19
size: -
J: TRBJ2-5
D: -
CDR3: CATGTGETQYF
DNA: TGTGCCACCGGGACGGGAGAGACCCAGTACTTC

V: TRBV28
size: once
J: TRBJ2-7
D: TRBD1
CDR3: CASSPGDRVTYEQYF
DNA: TGTGCCAGCTCCCCCGGGGACAGGGTTACCTACGAGCAGTACTTC

V: TRBV9
size: once
J: TRBJ2-2
D: -
CDR3: CASSVTSAGAAGELFF
DNA: TGTGCCAGCAGCGTAACATCTGCGGGGGCGGCCGGGGAGCTGTTTTTT

V: TRBV9
size: once
J: TRBJ1-3
D: TRBD1
CDR3: CASSRSKTGDRDFADTIYF
DNA: TGTGCCAGCAGCAGAAGTAAAACCGGGGACAGGGATTTTGCAGACACCATATATTTT

V: TRBV10-3
size: -
J: TRBJ1-5
D: -
CDR3: CAISPGGRQPQHF
DNA: TGTGCCATCAGCCCGGGAGGGCGTCAGCCCCAGCATTTT

V: TRBV5-5
size: -
J: TRBJ1-5
D: -
CDR3: CASSLLGYSQPQHF
DNA: TGTGCCAGCAGCTTGCTGGGATATAGCCAGCCCCAGCATTTT

V: TRBV7-3
size: -
J: TRBJ2-1
D: TRBD2
CDR3: CASSLGLARNEQFF
DNA: TGTGCCAGCAGCTTGGGACTAGCCCGCAATGAGCAGTTCTTC

V: TRBV7-3
size: few
J: TRBJ2-2
D: -
CDR3: CASSLLPGELFF
DNA: TGTGCCAGCAGCTTATTACCGGGGGAGCTGTTTTTT

V: TRBV28
size: -
J: TRBJ2-5
D: -
CDR3: CASSFQGSQETQYF
DNA: TGTGCCAGCAGTTTCCAGGGGAGCCAAGAGACCCAGTACTTC

V: TRBV7-3
size: -
J: TRBJ2-1
D: -
CDR3: CASSRVRGPYNEQFF
DNA: TGTGCCAGCAGCCGCGTCCGGGGGCCCTACAATGAGCAGTTCTTC

V: TRBV29-1
size: once
J: TRBJ1-5
D: -
CDR3: CSVQGGAMGNQPQHF
DNA: TGCAGCGTTCAGGGAGGGGCGATGGGCAATCAGCCCCAGCATTTT

V: TRBV6-5
size: -
J: TRBJ2-7
D: TRBD2
CDR3: CASRSTGGSGEQYF
DNA: TGTGCCAGCAGGTCTACGGGAGGGTCGGGTGAGCAGTACTTC

V: TRBV28
size: -
J: TRBJ1-1
D: -
CDR3: CASSLQGTNTEAFF
DNA: TGTGCCAGCAGTCTCCAGGGTACGAACACTGAAGCTTTCTTT

V: TRBV6-5
size: -
J: TRBJ2-1
D: TRBD2
CDR3: CASSYSTSGNNEQFF
DNA: TGTGCCAGCAGTTACTCGACTAGCGGGAACAATGAGCAGTTCTTC

V: TRBV6-5
size: -
J: TRBJ2-1
D: -
CDR3: CASNMGAEQFF
DNA: TGTGCCAGCAACATGGGGGCAGAGCAGTTCTTC

V: TRBV7-3
size: -
J: TRBJ2-5
D: -
CDR3: CASSLMSGETQYF
DNA: TGTGCCAGCAGCTTAATGTCGGGGGAGACCCAGTACTTC

V: TRBV5-8
size: few
J: TRBJ1-1
D: -
CDR3: CASSLTSENTEAFF
DNA: TGTGCCAGCAGTCTAACGTCAGAGAACACTGAAGCTTTCTTT

V: TRBV30
size: -
J: TRBJ2-7
D: -
CDR3: CAWRGLRTLGEQYF
DNA: TGTGCCTGGAGAGGACTTAGGACATTGGGCGAGCAGTACTTC

V: TRBV27
size: few
J: TRBJ2-2
D: TRBD1
CDR3: CASSPIDSDRGATGELFF
DNA: TGTGCCAGCAGCCCTATCGATTCGGACAGGGGCGCCACCGGGGAGCTGTTTTTT

V: TRBV2
size: -
J: TRBJ2-5
D: TRBD1
CDR3: CASSDRGETQYF
DNA: TGTGCCAGCAGTGACAGGGGGGAGACCCAGTACTTC

V: TRBV21-1
size: -
J: TRBJ1-1
D: -
CDR3: CASSKRAEGSTEAFF
DNA: TGTGCCAGCAGCAAACGCGCGGAAGGAAGCACTGAAGCTTTCTTT

V: TRBV18
size: -
J: TRBJ1-1
D: -
CDR3: CASSPGGDDEAFF
DNA: TGTGCCAGCTCACCGGGCGGTGACGATGAAGCTTTCTTT

V: TRBV5-1
size: -
J: TRBJ2-7
D: -
CDR3: CASSLGVLRLNDEQYF
DNA: TGCGCCAGCAGCTTGGGAGTTCTTCGGCTAAACGACGAGCAGTACTTC

V: TRBV4-1
size: -
J: TRBJ2-7
D: TRBD2
CDR3: CASSQEGGTSGRPSSYEQYF
DNA: TGCGCCAGCAGCCAAGAAGGGGGGACTAGCGGGCGTCCCAGCTCCTACGAGCAGTACTTC

V: TRBV5-8
size: -
J: TRBJ2-1
D: TRBD2
CDR3: CASRPRGVNEQFF
DNA: TGTGCCAGCAGACCCCGGGGGGTCAATGAGCAGTTCTTC

V: TRBV6-1
size: once
J: TRBJ2-3
D: -
CDR3: CASSETVVPTDTQYF
DNA: TGTGCCAGCAGTGAAACAGTAGTCCCCACAGATACGCAGTATTTT

V: TRBV10-3
size: once
J: TRBJ2-5
D: TRBD2
CDR3: CAINPGGQETQYF
DNA: TGTGCCATCAACCCGGGGGGGCAAGAGACCCAGTACTTC

V: TRBV7-6
size: once
J: TRBJ2-7
D: -
CDR3: CASSLGPNYEQYF
DNA: TGTGCCAGCAGCTTGGGACCGAATTACGAGCAGTACTTC

V: TRBV10-1
size: -
J: TRBJ1-1
D: -
CDR3: CASSEAAVTEAFF
DNA: TGCGCCAGCAGTGAAGCGGCCGTCACTGAAGCTTTCTTT

V: TRBV6-6
size: -
J: TRBJ2-7
D: TRBD1
CDR3: CASNQAGQGPYEQYF
DNA: TGTGCCAGCAACCAGGCCGGACAGGGTCCCTACGAGCAGTACTTC

V: TRBV6-5
size: -
J: TRBJ2-7
D: -
CDR3: CASSSDSERLYEQYF
DNA: TGTGCCAGCAGCTCGGACAGTGAGAGATTGTACGAGCAGTACTTC

V: TRBV10-3
size: -
J: TRBJ1-4
D: -
CDR3: CAIRVQSHATNEKLFF
DNA: TGTGCCATCCGCGTTCAGAGCCATGCAACTAATGAAAAACTGTTTTTT

V: TRBV7-3
size: -
J: TRBJ2-2
D: TRBD2
CDR3: CASSLWTSPGTGELFF
DNA: TGTGCCAGCAGCCTCTGGACTAGCCCGGGCACCGGGGAGCTGTTTTTT

V: TRBV10-1
size: -
J: TRBJ2-1
D: TRBD2
CDR3: CASRSGMTYNEQFF
DNA: TGCGCCAGCCGTAGCGGGATGACCTACAATGAGCAGTTCTTC

V: TRBV5-4
size: -
J: TRBJ2-1
D: -
CDR3: CASSLELRDEQFF
DNA: TGTGCCAGCAGCTTGGAACTACGAGATGAGCAGTTCTTC

V: TRBV7-6
size: -
J: TRBJ1-5
D: -
CDR3: CASSLGSDSNQPQHF
DNA: TGTGCCAGCAGCTTAGGGTCGGATAGCAATCAGCCCCAGCATTTT

V: TRBV19
size: -
J: TRBJ2-2
D: -
CDR3: CASRRGVTPTGELFF
DNA: TGTGCCTCTAGGAGGGGGGTAACCCCGACCGGGGAGCTGTTTTTT

V: TRBV28
size: once
J: TRBJ2-1
D: TRBD2
CDR3: CASSASGGASYNEQFF
DNA: TGTGCCAGCAGTGCTAGCGGGGGGGCATCCTACAATGAGCAGTTCTTC

V: TRBV9
size: -
J: TRBJ1-2
D: -
CDR3: CASSRLGASDYGYTF
DNA: TGTGCCAGCAGTCGCCTGGGGGCGAGTGACTATGGCTACACCTTC

V: TRBV9
size: -
J: TRBJ1-1
D: -
CDR3: CASSVATGAFTEAFF
DNA: TGTGCCAGCAGCGTAGCTACGGGGGCTTTCACTGAAGCTTTCTTT

V: TRBV5-1
size: -
J: TRBJ1-2
D: -
CDR3: CASSLDGRTEVSDYGYTF
DNA: TGCGCCAGCAGCTTGGATGGGCGAACAGAAGTAAGTGACTATGGCTACACCTTC

V: TRBV14
size: once
J: TRBJ1-2
D: -
CDR3: CASSQVRGDYGYTF
DNA: TGTGCCAGCAGCCAAGTACGGGGTGACTATGGCTACACCTTC

V: TRBV7-9
size: -
J: TRBJ1-2
D: -
CDR3: CASSVGDGYTF
DNA: TGTGCCAGCAGCGTCGGGGATGGCTACACCTTC

V: TRBV6-1
size: -
J: TRBJ2-7
D: -
CDR3: CASSSGFSYEQYF
DNA: TGTGCCAGCAGTTCGGGTTTTTCCTACGAGCAGTACTTC

V: TRBV11-3
size: -
J: TRBJ2-7
D: -
CDR3: CASSLGSPWRGGEQYF
DNA: TGTGCCAGCAGCTTAGGCTCTCCTTGGAGGGGGGGCGAGCAGTACTTC

V: TRBV27
size: -
J: TRBJ1-6
D: TRBD1
CDR3: CASSQEQGGNSPLHF
DNA: TGTGCCAGCAGTCAGGAACAGGGGGGTAATTCACCCCTCCACTTT

V: TRBV30
size: -
J: TRBJ1-1
D: -
CDR3: CAWIPPNPMNTEAFF
DNA: TGTGCCTGGATCCCACCGAATCCCATGAACACTGAAGCTTTCTTT

V: TRBV5-1
size: once
J: TRBJ1-2
D: TRBD1
CDR3: CASSITGGLPNYGYTF
DNA: TGCGCCAGCAGCATTACAGGGGGATTACCTAACTATGGCTACACCTTC

V: TRBV4-3
size: -
J: TRBJ1-2
D: TRBD1
CDR3: CASSQGGQAYGYTF
DNA: TGCGCCAGCAGCCAAGGTGGACAGGCCTATGGCTACACCTTC

V: TRBV19
size: -
J: TRBJ1-2
D: TRBD1
CDR3: CASSLGTGGNYGYTF
DNA: TGTGCCAGTAGTTTGGGGACAGGGGGTAACTATGGCTACACCTTC

V: TRBV10-3
size: -
J: TRBJ2-3
D: -
CDR3: CAISETKGAGDTQYF
DNA: TGTGCCATCAGTGAGACCAAAGGGGCTGGAGATACGCAGTATTTT